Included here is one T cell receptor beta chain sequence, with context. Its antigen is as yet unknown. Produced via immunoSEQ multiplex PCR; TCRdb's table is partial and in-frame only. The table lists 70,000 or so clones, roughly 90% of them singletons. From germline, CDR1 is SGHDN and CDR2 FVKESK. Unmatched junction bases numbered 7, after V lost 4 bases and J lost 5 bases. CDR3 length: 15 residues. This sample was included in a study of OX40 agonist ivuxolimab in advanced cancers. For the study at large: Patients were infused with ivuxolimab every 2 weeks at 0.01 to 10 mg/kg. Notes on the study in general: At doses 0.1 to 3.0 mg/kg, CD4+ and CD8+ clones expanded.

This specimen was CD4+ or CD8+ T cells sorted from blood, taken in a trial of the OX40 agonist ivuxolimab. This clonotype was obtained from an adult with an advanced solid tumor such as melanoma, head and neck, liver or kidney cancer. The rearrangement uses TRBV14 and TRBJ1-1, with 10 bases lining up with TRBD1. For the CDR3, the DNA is TGTGCCAGCAGCCTAACCGGGACAGGGGTTACTGAAGCTTTCTTT. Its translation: CASSLTGTGVTEAFF.